Below are 18 T cell receptor beta chains sequenced from a single sample in a study of blood T cell repertoires in COVID-19 (dated by TCRdb to the early 2020s). Library method: the immunoSEQ multiplex PCR assay. TCRdb limited this immuneACCESS table to in-frame rearrangements with V and J called. A share of clones is missing; checked studies link under half to unresolved V genes, and the rest is unexplained. The table for this sample lists roughly 43,000 clones; roughly nine tenths of them were counted only once. The ten largest clones represent 15% to 19% of the sample. Sequencing used peripheral blood. The source of these receptors is a man between 65 and 85 years old with active COVID-19.

The V gene is TRBV15, the J gene TRBJ2-7; 7 bases map to TRBD2. The ends lost 5 bases at V and 2 bases at J; junction bases unmatched: 9. Germline CDR1 is LNHNV and CDR2 is YYDKDF (reference sequence). The CDR3 has 15 residues. The CDR3 nucleotides are TGTGCCACCAGCGGAGGCAGGGCGGGGGCCTACGAGCAGTACTTC. Translation gives CATSGGRAGAYEQYF.

The chain links TRBV6-4 to TRBJ2-3, with 8 nucleotides matching TRBD1. The J segment lost 4 bases and the V segment lost 0 bases, leaving 0 bases of the junction unmatched. Germline V gene data show CDR1 as MRHNA and CDR2 as SNTAGT. The CDR3 consists of 14 residues. In DNA form, the CDR3 reads TGTGCCAGCAGTGACTCACAGGGGGCAGATACGCAGTATTTT. Translating gives CASSDSQGADTQYF.

The gene calls are TRBV11-2 and TRBJ2-3; TRBD2 aligns across 14 bases. The trim removed 3 bases at V and 0 bases at J, leaving 8 bases unmatched. CDR3 length equals 19 residues. From germline, CDR1 is SGHAT and CDR2 FQNNGV. CDR3 residues: CASSFGLAGGTPSTDTQYF. CDR3 sequence (DNA): TGTGCCAGCAGCTTTGGACTAGCGGGGGGCACACCTAGCACAGATACGCAGTATTTT.

The chain combines TRBV19 with TRBJ2-3, with D tentatively TRBD1 (6 bases). Germline CDR1 reads LNHDA; CDR2 reads SQIVND (reference sequence). CDR3 size: 15 residues. V was cut by 2 bases and J by 4 bases, with 13 bases left in between. The CDR3 is CASSILAGAPDTQYF. The CDR3 region has the DNA TGTGCCAGTAGTATATTGGCAGGGGCCCCAGATACGCAGTATTTT.

J is TRBJ2-3 and V is TRBV11-2, with TRBD2 matching 10 bases. Germline loops: CDR1 SGHAT, CDR2 FQNNGV. Trimming took 7 bases from V and 1 from J; bases not matched to a gene: 5. The CDR3 sequence is 15 residues long. The CDR3 here is CASTLLAGGTDTQYF. The DNA of the CDR3 is TGTGCCAGCACCCTTCTAGCGGGGGGCACAGATACGCAGTATTTT.

The gene calls are TRBV9 and TRBJ2-3, with 8 nucleotides matching TRBD1. The CDR3 is made up of 15 amino acids. From germline, CDR1 is SGDLS and CDR2 YYNGEE. The junction had 9 bases not matched to a gene; V was cut back by 2 bases and J by 7 bases. CDR3 nucleotides: TGTGCCAGCAGCGTTTACGGACAGGGAGGAAATACGCAGTATTTT. It codes for CASSVYGQGGNTQYF.

The chain joins TRBV5-5 to TRBJ1-5, with unresolved D. CDR1 is SGHKS, CDR2 YYEKEE, per germline (reference sequence). V lost 4 bases and J lost 1, with 9 bases in between. The CDR3 is made up of 14 amino acids. For the CDR3, the DNA is TGTGCCAGCAGCCTCGGACTAAGCAATCAGCCCCAGCATTTT. This translates into CASSLGLSNQPQHF.

The sample holds a few counts of this clone. This chain joins TRBV5-6 and TRBJ2-7; D may be TRBD2 (5 bases). CDR3 length: 16 residues. Between the trimmed V and J ends, which lost 2 bases and 2 bases, there was a span of 17 bases. The germline gives CDR1 SGHDT, CDR2 YYEEEE. The CDR3 spells CASSLTARDQPYEQYF. The CDR3 region has the DNA TGTGCCAGCAGCTTAACGGCCCGGGATCAGCCCTACGAGCAGTACTTC. Full variable domain (remainder filled in from reference TRBV5-6 and TRBJ2-7): DAGVTQSPTHLIKTRGQQVTLRCSPKSGHDTVSWYQQALGQGPQFIFQYYEEEERQRGNFPDRFSGHQFPNYSSELNVNALLLGDSALYLCASSLTARDQPYEQYFGPGTRLTVT.

The rearrangement joins TRBV10-3 to TRBJ2-3, with 10 bases fitting TRBD2. V lost 0 bases and J lost 6; bases outside the gene matches: 9. The CDR3 spans 17 residues. Germline CDR1 ENHRY, CDR2 SYGVKD. As DNA, the CDR3 is TGTGCCATCAGTGAGTCGACGAGGCTAGCGGGGGCGGATACGCAGTATTTT. This gives the protein CAISESTRLAGADTQYF.

The chain combines TRBV6-4 with TRBJ2-1; unclear D gene. Trimming removed 4 bases from V and 6 bases from J, with 16 bases in between. The CDR3 totals 15 residues. Germline V gene lookup returns CDR1 MRHNA and CDR2 SNTAGT. This CDR3 reads CASSVDGLLSNEQFF. The CDR3 DNA reads as TGTGCCAGCAGTGTTGACGGGTTATTATCCAATGAGCAGTTCTTC.

The J gene is TRBJ2-2, the V gene TRBV25-1, with 10 bases lining up with TRBD1. Per germline, CDR1 MGHDK and CDR2 SYGVNS. The CDR3 runs 15 residues. Trimming cost V 5 bases and J 7 bases; bases outside gene matches: 7. The CDR3 protein is CASSLRDRGGGELFF. CDR3 bases: TGTGCCAGCAGTCTTCGGGACAGGGGCGGCGGGGAGCTGTTTTTT.

The V gene is TRBV19, the J gene TRBJ2-1; no definite D call. V lost 3 bases, J lost 5 bases, and 11 bases lay in between. The CDR3 spans 14 residues. The germline CDR1 and CDR2 sequences are LNHDA and SQIVND (reference sequence). The CDR3 region is CASSINLADNEQFF. In DNA, the CDR3 is TGTGCCAGTAGTATCAATCTTGCAGACAATGAGCAGTTCTTC.

The chain couples TRBV18 to TRBJ1-1; no definite D call. This CDR3 region has 16 residues. The germline gives CDR1 KGHSH, CDR2 LQKENI. Trimming pared 0 bases from V and 2 bases from J, leaving 13 bases between. CDR3 DNA sequence: TGTGCCAGCTCACCACCCGTTAGATCGGGTAACACTGAAGCTTTCTTT. It translates to CASSPPVRSGNTEAFF.

This clone appeared a few times. The chain recombines TRBV19 with TRBJ1-3, with D hard to call. The V gene's germline CDR1 is LNHDA and CDR2 SQIVND (reference sequence). V lost 10 bases to trimming and J lost 2 bases, with 15 bases between them. The CDR3 extends over 14 amino acids. The CDR3 spells CATHPGSTGNTIYF. The CDR3 DNA follows: TGTGCCACCCATCCGGGGTCCACTGGAAACACCATATATTTT.

This clone was counted a few times. The chain carries TRBV20-1 and TRBJ2-3; D not certain. V was trimmed by 6 bases and J by 6 bases, leaving 10 bases between them. CDR1 and CDR2 from the germline V gene are DFQATT and SNEGSKA (reference sequence). This CDR3 contains 11 residues. The CDR3 nucleotides read TGCAGTGCGGCAACACGCGATACGCAGTATTTT. Translated: CSAATRDTQYF.

The chain carries TRBV7-2 and TRBJ2-7; D remains ambiguous. CDR3 length equals 13 residues. Trimming took off 1 base at V and 3 bases at J, with 7 bases between the two ends. CDR1 is SGHTA, CDR2 FQGNSA, per germline. For the CDR3, the DNA is TGTGCCAGCAGCTTAGGCGCCCGCTACGAGCAGTACTTC. It yields the protein CASSLGARYEQYF.

This sequence joins TRBV5-1 and TRBJ1-6, with a tentative D call TRBD1 (5 bases). The CDR3 is made up of 15 amino acids. In germline, CDR1 is SGHRS, CDR2 YFSETQ. Trimming left V 3 bases short and J 11 bases short, with 18 bases between. The CDR3 loop reads CASSSTRQGETPLHF. DNA for the CDR3: TGCGCCAGCAGCTCGACCCGGCAGGGTGAGACACCCCTCCACTTT.

V gene TRBV7-2 combines with J gene TRBJ2-7, with TRBD2 matching over 11 bases. The J segment lost 0 bases and the V segment lost 6 bases, leaving 4 bases of the junction unmatched. Germline V gene sequence: CDR1 SGHTA, CDR2 FQGNSA. The CDR3 spans 15 residues. The CDR3 here is CASSAGTSGSYEQYF. Written as DNA, the CDR3 is TGTGCCAGCAGTGCTGGGACTAGCGGCTCCTACGAGCAGTACTTC.